This entry is about one T cell receptor beta chain. What it binds is unknown. The assay was immunoSEQ multiplex PCR, and TCRdb's table has in-frame clones only and misses some. The sample yields around 140,000 clones, around nine tenths seen once. CDR3 length equals 13 residues. Trimming shortened V by 6 bases and J by 0 bases, and 8 bases separated the two germline ends. This sample was taken from a study of T cell responses to AZD1222 COVID-19 vaccine. At the level of the study: Analyses pooled second doses at about 4 or about 12 weeks.

General observations from the study: Baseline seropositivity occurred in only a handful of AZD1222 recipients. White British people made up most donors, females outnumbered males, and clonal diversity was possibly underestimated. Sampling captured repertoires only after the peak T cell response.

This clonotype was sampled from an adult in good health. The V gene is TRBV12-3 or TRBV12-4, the J gene TRBJ1-1; no firm D call. The starting material was peripheral blood, obtained on day 0 of AZD1222 vaccination. The CDR3 loop reads CASRIGVNTEAFF. DNA of the CDR3: TGTGCCAGCAGAATCGGGGTGAACACTGAAGCTTTCTTT.